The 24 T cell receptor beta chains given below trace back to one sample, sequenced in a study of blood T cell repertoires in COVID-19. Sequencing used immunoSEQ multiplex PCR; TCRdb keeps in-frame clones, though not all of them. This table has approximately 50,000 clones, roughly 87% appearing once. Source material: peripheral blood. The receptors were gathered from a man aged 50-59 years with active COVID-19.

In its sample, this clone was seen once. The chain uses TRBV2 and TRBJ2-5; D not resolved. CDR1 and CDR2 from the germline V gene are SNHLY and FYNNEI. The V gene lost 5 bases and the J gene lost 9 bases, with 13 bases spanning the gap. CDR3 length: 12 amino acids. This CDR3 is CASSPSHLSQYF. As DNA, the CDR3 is TGTGCCAGCAGTCCGTCCCATCTATCCCAGTACTTC. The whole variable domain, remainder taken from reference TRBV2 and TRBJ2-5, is EPEVTQTPSHQVTQMGQEVILRCVPISNHLYFYWYRQILGQKVEFLVSFYNNEISEKSEIFDDQFSVERPDGSNFTLKIRSTKLEDSAMYFCASSPSHLSQYFGPGTRLLVL.

The DNA for the CDR3 is TGTGCCAGCCGGCCCCAGGGGAGTCAGCCCCAGCATTTT. Translation: CASRPQGSQPQHF. The gene calls are TRBV12-3 or TRBV12-4 and TRBJ1-5; weak D call: TRBD1 (6 bases). V was shortened by 8 bases and J by 6 bases, with 14 bases between the two germline ends. CDR3 length: 13 amino acids.

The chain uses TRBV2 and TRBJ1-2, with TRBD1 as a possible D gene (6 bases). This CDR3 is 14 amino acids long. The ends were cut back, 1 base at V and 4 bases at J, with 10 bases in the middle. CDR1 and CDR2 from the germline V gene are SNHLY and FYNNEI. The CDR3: CASSEDREFYGYTF. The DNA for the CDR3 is TGTGCCAGCAGTGAAGACAGGGAATTCTATGGCTACACCTTC.

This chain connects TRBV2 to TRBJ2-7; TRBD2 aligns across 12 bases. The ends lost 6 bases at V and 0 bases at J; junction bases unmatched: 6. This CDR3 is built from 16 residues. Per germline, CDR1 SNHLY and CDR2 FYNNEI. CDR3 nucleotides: TGTGCCAGCAGCGCCGGACTAGCGGGACCCTCCTACGAGCAGTACTTC. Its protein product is CASSAGLAGPSYEQYF.

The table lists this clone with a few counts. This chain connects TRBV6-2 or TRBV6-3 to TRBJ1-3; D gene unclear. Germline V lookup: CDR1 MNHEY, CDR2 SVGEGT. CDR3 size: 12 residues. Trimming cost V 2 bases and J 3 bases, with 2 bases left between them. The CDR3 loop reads CASSYLGNTIYF. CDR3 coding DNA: TGTGCCAGCAGTTACCTTGGAAACACCATATATTTT.

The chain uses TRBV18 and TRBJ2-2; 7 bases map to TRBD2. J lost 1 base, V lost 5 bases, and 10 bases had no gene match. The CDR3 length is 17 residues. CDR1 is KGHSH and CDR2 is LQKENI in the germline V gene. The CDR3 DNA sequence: TGTGCCAGCTCAACGAACGGGGCTAGCGGGAACACCGGGGAGCTGTTTTTT. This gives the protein CASSTNGASGNTGELFF.

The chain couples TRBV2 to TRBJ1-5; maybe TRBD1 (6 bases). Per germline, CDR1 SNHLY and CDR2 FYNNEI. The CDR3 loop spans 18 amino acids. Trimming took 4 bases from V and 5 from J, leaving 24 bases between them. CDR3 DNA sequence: TGTGCCAGCAGTGCCAGACAGGTATCTAGCACTGGGGATCAGCCCCAGCATTTT. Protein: CASSARQVSSTGDQPQHF.

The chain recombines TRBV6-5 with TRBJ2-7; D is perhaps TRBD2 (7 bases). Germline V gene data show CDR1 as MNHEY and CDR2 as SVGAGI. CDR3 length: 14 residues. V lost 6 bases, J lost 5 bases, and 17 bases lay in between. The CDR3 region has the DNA TGTGCCAGCAGACTGGAGGGGGGGATTCACGAGCAGTACTTC. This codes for CASRLEGGIHEQYF.

CDR3 nucleotide sequence: TGTGCCTGTCTCTCACAGGCGAACACCGGGGAGCTGTTTTTT. The encoded protein is CACLSQANTGELFF. The chain is built from TRBV30 and TRBJ2-2; D might be TRBD1 (5 bases). The CDR3 runs to 14 residues. CDR1 is GTSNPN, CDR2 SVGIG, per germline (reference sequence). The V gene lost 6 bases and the J gene lost 0 bases, with 11 bases spanning the gap.

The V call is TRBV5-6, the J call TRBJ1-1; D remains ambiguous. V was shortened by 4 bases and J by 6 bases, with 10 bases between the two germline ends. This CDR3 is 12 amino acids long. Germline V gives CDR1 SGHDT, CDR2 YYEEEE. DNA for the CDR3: TGTGCCAGCAGCCCGGGGTGGGCTGAAGCTTTCTTT. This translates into CASSPGWAEAFF.

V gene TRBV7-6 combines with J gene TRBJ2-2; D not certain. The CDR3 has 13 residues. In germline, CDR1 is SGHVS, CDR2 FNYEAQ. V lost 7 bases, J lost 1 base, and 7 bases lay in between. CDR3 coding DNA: TGTGCCAGCACCTCGGTGAACACCGGGGAGCTGTTTTTT. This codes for CASTSVNTGELFF.

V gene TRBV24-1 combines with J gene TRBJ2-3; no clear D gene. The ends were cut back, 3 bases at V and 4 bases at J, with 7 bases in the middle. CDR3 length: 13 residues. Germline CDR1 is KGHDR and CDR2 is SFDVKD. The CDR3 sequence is CATSDPESDTQYF. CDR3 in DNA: TGTGCCACCAGTGATCCCGAGTCAGATACGCAGTATTTT.

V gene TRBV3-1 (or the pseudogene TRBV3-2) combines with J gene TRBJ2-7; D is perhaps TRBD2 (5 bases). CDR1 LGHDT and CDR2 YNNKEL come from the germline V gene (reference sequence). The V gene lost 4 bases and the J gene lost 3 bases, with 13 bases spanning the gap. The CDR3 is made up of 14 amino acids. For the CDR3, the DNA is TGTGCCAGCAGCCCCCGCGGAGGCTACTACGAGCAGTACTTC. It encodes CASSPRGGYYEQYF.

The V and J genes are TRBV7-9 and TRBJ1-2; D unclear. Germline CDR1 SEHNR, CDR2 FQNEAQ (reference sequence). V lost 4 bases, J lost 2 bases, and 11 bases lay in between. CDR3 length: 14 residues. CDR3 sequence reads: CASSSGGINYGYTF. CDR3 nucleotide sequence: TGTGCCAGCAGCTCGGGAGGAATCAACTATGGCTACACCTTC.

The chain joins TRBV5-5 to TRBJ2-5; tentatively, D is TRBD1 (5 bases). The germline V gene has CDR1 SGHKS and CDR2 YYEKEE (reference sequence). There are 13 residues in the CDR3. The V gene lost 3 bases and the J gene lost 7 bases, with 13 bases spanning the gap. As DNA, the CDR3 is TGTGCCAGCAGCTCCCCAGGTCAGGGGACCCAGTACTTC. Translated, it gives CASSSPGQGTQYF.

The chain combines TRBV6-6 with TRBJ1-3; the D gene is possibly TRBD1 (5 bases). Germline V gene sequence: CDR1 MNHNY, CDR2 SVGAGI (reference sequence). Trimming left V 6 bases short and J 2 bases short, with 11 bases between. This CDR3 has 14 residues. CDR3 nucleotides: TGTGCCAGCAGGTTACAGGCTGCTGGAAACACCATATATTTT. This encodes CASRLQAAGNTIYF.

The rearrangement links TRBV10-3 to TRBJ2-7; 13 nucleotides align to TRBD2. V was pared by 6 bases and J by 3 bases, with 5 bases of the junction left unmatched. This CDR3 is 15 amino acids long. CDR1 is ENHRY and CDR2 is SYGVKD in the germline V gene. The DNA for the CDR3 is TGTGCCATCAGCGCACTAGCGGGAGGGCTCTACGAGCAGTACTTC. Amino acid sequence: CAISALAGGLYEQYF.

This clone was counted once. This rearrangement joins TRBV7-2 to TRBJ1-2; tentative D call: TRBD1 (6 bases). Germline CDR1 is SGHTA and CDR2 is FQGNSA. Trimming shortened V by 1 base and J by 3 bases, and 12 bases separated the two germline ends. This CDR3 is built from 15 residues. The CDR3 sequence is CASSLGRAGDYGYTF. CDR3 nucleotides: TGTGCCAGCAGCTTAGGCAGGGCAGGGGACTATGGCTACACCTTC.

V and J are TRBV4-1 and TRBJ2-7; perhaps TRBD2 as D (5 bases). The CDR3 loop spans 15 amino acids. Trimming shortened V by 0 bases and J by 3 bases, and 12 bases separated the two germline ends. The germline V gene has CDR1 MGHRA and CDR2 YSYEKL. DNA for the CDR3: TGCGCCAGCAGCCAAGACCCCGGGGAATACTACGAGCAGTACTTC. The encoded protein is CASSQDPGEYYEQYF.

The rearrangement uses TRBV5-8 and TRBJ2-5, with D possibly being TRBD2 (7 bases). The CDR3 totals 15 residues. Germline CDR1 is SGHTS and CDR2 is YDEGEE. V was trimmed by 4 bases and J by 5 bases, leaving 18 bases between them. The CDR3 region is CASSLSGGRWETQYF. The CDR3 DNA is TGTGCCAGCAGCCTGTCCGGGGGGCGCTGGGAGACCCAGTACTTC. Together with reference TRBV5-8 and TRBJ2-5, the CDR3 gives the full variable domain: EAGVTQSPTHLIKTRGQQATLRCSPISGHTSVYWYQQALGLGLQFLLWYDEGEERNRGNFPPRFSGRQFPNYSSELNVNALELEDSALYLCASSLSGGRWETQYFGPGTRLLVL.

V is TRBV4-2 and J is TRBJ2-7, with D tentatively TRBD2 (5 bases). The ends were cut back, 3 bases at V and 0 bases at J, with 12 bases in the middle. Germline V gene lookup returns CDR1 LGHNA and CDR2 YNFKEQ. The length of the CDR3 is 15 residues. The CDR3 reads CASSHLRAGSYEQYF. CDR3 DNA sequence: TGTGCCAGCAGCCATCTCCGGGCGGGCTCCTACGAGCAGTACTTC.

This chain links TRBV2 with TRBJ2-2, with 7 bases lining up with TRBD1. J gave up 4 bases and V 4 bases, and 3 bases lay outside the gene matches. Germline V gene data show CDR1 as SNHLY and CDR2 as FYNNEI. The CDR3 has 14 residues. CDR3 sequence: CASSGQGFTGELFF. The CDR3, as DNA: TGTGCCAGCAGTGGACAGGGCTTCACCGGGGAGCTGTTTTTT.

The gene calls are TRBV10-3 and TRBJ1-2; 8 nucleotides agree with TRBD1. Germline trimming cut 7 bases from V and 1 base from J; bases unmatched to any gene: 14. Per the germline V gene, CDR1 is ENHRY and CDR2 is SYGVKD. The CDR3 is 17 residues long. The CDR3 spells CAINQEGQGNINYGYTF. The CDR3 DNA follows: TGTGCCATCAATCAAGAAGGACAGGGAAATATTAACTATGGCTACACCTTC.

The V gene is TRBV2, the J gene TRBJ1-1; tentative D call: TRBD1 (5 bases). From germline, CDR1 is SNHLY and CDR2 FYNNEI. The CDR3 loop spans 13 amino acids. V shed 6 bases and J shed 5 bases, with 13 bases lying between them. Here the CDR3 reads CASRAGPGTEAFF. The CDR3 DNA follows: TGTGCCAGCAGAGCCGGGCCAGGGACTGAAGCTTTCTTT.